The 27 T cell receptor beta chains listed next were all sequenced from one sample in a study of shared clonotypes between healthy human individuals (dated by TCRdb to about 2020). The library was generated by the immunoSEQ multiplex PCR assay. In its TCRdb copy, this immuneACCESS table keeps in-frame sequences only and misses some clones. Where compared with another copy, unresolved V genes explain less than half of these, and the others have no known cause. Within this sample are some 2.1 million clones, with 90% to 95% of them counted one time only. More than 0.1% of the sample comes from the top ten. Material: naive CD4+ T cells sorted from blood. Interpreted using the paper, the cell subset or site label stands for: CD45RA+ positively selected. All receptors derive from a man aged 18-30 years in good health.

The chain links TRBV19 to TRBJ2-3; a possible D gene is TRBD2 (5 bases). This CDR3 is 15 amino acids long. In germline, CDR1 is LNHDA, CDR2 SQIVND (reference sequence). V was trimmed by 0 bases and J by 7 bases, leaving 14 bases between them. For the CDR3, the DNA is TGTGCCAGTAGTATAGACCAGCGGAGCGCATATACGCAGTATTTT. Protein sequence: CASSIDQRSAYTQYF. Using reference TRBV19 and TRBJ2-3 for the parts outside the CDR3, the full variable domain is DGGITQSPKYLFRKEGQNVTLSCEQNLNHDAMYWYRQDPGQGLRLIYYSQIVNDFQKGDIAEGYSVSREKKESFPLTVTSAQKNPTAFYLCASSIDQRSAYTQYFGPGTRLTVL.

The chain recombines TRBV6-5 with TRBJ1-2; maybe TRBD1 (6 bases). Germline V gives CDR1 MNHEY, CDR2 SVGAGI. V was pared by 8 bases and J by 6 bases, with 19 bases between. The length of the CDR3 is 14 residues. In DNA form, the CDR3 reads TGTGCCAGCTCCCCCCCCGGGGGCGTCCATGGCTACACCTTC. Translated: CASSPPGGVHGYTF.

This clone appeared once. This chain links TRBV5-1 with TRBJ1-1; 7 nucleotides match TRBD1. This CDR3 comprises 15 residues. J gave up 1 base and V 4 bases, and 7 bases lay outside the gene matches. Germline values: CDR1 SGHRS, CDR2 YFSETQ. This CDR3 is CASSLAGQWNTEAFF. In DNA form, the CDR3 reads TGCGCCAGCAGCCTAGCGGGACAGTGGAACACTGAAGCTTTCTTT. Full variable domain (remainder filled in from reference TRBV5-1 and TRBJ1-1): KAGVTQTPRYLIKTRGQQVTLSCSPISGHRSVSWYQQTPGQGLQFLFEYFSETQRNKGNFPGRFSGRQFSNSRSEMNVSTLELGDSALYLCASSLAGQWNTEAFFGQGTRLTVV.

CDR3 bases: TGCGCCAGCAGCTCTACCAGCCGATATGGCTACACCTTC. This gives the protein CASSSTSRYGYTF. This chain links TRBV5-1 with TRBJ1-2, with D unresolved. V was pared by 3 bases and J by 5 bases, with 11 bases between. Germline CDR1 and CDR2: SGHRS and YFSETQ. This CDR3 has 13 residues.

This chain links TRBV4-1 with TRBJ2-3, with 7 bases matching TRBD1. This CDR3 comprises 14 residues. CDR1 and CDR2 (germline): MGHRA, YSYEKL. V lost 3 bases, J lost 6 bases, and 6 bases stayed unmatched. In DNA form, the CDR3 reads TGCGCCAGCAGCCAGACAGGGCCGTGGGATACGCAGTATTTT. It is translated as CASSQTGPWDTQYF.

The chain carries TRBV19 and TRBJ2-7, with 12 bases aligning to TRBD2. The germline gives CDR1 LNHDA, CDR2 SQIVND (reference sequence). V shed 5 bases, J shed 1 base, and the junction held 6 bases outside the gene matches. The length of the CDR3 is 16 residues. CDR3 nucleotides: TGTGCCAGTAGTTTTGCCGGGACTAGCGGGTCCTACGAGCAGTACTTC. Amino acids: CASSFAGTSGSYEQYF.

The chain has TRBV18 and TRBJ1-2, with no clear D. The CDR3 extends over 12 amino acids. V lost 2 bases, J lost 7 bases, and 8 bases lay in between. Germline V CDR1 and CDR2: KGHSH, LQKENI. The CDR3: CASSPEWGGYTF. The CDR3 DNA is TGTGCCAGCTCACCAGAATGGGGTGGCTACACCTTC.

Only one count was recorded for this clone. The CDR3 sequence is CASSYPTGSDEQYF. CDR3 sequence (DNA): TGCGCCAGCAGCTACCCTACGGGATCTGACGAGCAGTACTTC. The J gene is TRBJ2-7, the V gene TRBV5-1; a possible D gene is TRBD2 (5 bases). Looked up from germline, CDR1 is SGHRS and CDR2 is YFSETQ. The CDR3 spans 14 residues. The V gene lost 3 bases and the J gene lost 5 bases, with 15 bases spanning the gap.

This chain uses TRBV18 with TRBJ2-5; 8 bases are shared with TRBD2. Germline V gives CDR1 KGHSH, CDR2 LQKENI. J lost 5 bases, V lost 6 bases, and 11 bases had no gene match. The CDR3 totals 15 residues. The CDR3 DNA reads as TGTGCCAGCTCGCCTGGGACTAGTGCGAGGGAGACCCAGTACTTC. Translating gives CASSPGTSARETQYF.

The chain combines TRBV18 with TRBJ1-1; the D is unclear. The V end lost 3 bases, the J end lost 9 bases, and 11 bases lay between the germline ends. The germline V gene has CDR1 KGHSH and CDR2 LQKENI. The CDR3 runs to 12 residues. The CDR3 nucleotides read TGTGCCAGCTCACCTTCAATTAACCAAGCTTTCTTT. This translates into CASSPSINQAFF.

This rearrangement joins TRBV7-9 to TRBJ2-5, with 11 positions matching TRBD1. The J call is doubtful: the DNA matches TRBJ2-7 better. Germline V gene lookup returns CDR1 SEHNR and CDR2 FQNEAQ (reference sequence). The CDR3 loop spans 14 amino acids. The DNA of the CDR3 is TGTGCCAGCACTTTGGACAGGGGGCCCTACGAGCAGTACTTC. Translating gives CASTLDRGPYEQYF.

This chain links TRBV11-2 with TRBJ2-7; 8 bases align to TRBD1. The CDR3 runs to 14 residues. V was clipped by 4 bases and J by 4 bases; unmatched bases: 6. CDR1 is SGHAT and CDR2 is FQNNGV in the germline V gene. The CDR3 reads CASSSATGGYEQYF. DNA for the CDR3: TGTGCCAGCAGCTCCGCCACAGGGGGTTACGAGCAGTACTTC.

This rearrangement joins TRBV5-4 to TRBJ1-1; 12 bases line up with TRBD1. Trimming removed 6 bases from V and 4 bases from J; junction bases left unmatched: 7. This CDR3 comprises 15 residues. Germline-derived CDR1 and CDR2 are SGHNT and YYREEE (reference sequence). This CDR3 is CASKGQGANFTEAFF. The CDR3 bases are TGTGCCAGCAAGGGACAGGGGGCGAACTTCACTGAAGCTTTCTTT. Full variable domain (rest looked up from reference TRBV5-4 and TRBJ1-1): ETGVTQSPTHLIKTRGQQVTLRCSSQSGHNTVSWYQQALGQGPQFIFQYYREEENGRGNFPPRFSGLQFPNYSSELNVNALELDDSALYLCASKGQGANFTEAFFGQGTRLTVV.

Comments on this clone: The sample has other DNA sequences that encode this CDR3 too. This chain connects TRBV28 to TRBJ1-5; possible D gene TRBD1, 5 bases. The CDR3 covers 15 residues. Germline V CDR1 and CDR2: MDHEN, SYDVKM. The V and J ends lost 6 bases and 2 bases respectively, with 14 bases between them. CDR3 sequence (DNA): TGTGCCAGCAGCAGCACGGGGGTTGGCAATCAGCCCCAGCATTTT. Amino acid sequence: CASSSTGVGNQPQHF.

J is TRBJ1-2 and V is TRBV7-3, with 7 bases aligning to TRBD1. The CDR3 is made up of 13 amino acids. CDR1 is SGHTA, CDR2 FQGTGA, per germline. The J segment lost 2 bases and the V segment lost 5 bases, leaving 2 bases of the junction unmatched. This CDR3 is CASSADRNYGYTF. Here the CDR3 DNA reads TGTGCCAGCAGCGCGGACAGGAACTATGGCTACACCTTC.

This clone was observed once. The rearrangement joins TRBV5-6 to TRBJ2-7; 7 bases are shared with TRBD2. The CDR3 is made up of 13 amino acids. V trimming: 4 bases; J trimming: 6 bases; junction bases outside the gene matches: 7. Germline V gene lookup returns CDR1 SGHDT and CDR2 YYEEEE. DNA of the CDR3: TGTGCCAGCAGCCTCGGGAGGCGAAGCGAGCAGTACTTC. Amino acid sequence: CASSLGRRSEQYF.

The chain has TRBV6-5 and TRBJ1-5; D is uncertain. Trimming took off 0 bases at V and 5 bases at J, with 8 bases between the two ends. This CDR3 is 14 amino acids long. The germline V gene encodes CDR1 MNHEY and CDR2 SVGAGI. The CDR3 loop is CASSYSTWDQPQHF. The CDR3 nucleotides read TGTGCCAGCAGTTACTCGACGTGGGATCAGCCCCAGCATTTT.

The chain recombines TRBV7-2 with TRBJ2-4; D ambiguous. CDR1 and CDR2 (germline): SGHTA, FQGNSA. Trimming pared 5 bases from V and 1 base from J, leaving 15 bases between. The CDR3 covers 16 residues. CDR3: CASSPFARIAKNIQYF. CDR3 nucleotides: TGTGCCAGCAGCCCTTTTGCCCGGATTGCCAAAAACATTCAGTACTTC.

The gene calls are TRBV5-1 and TRBJ2-1; 12 bases agree with TRBD1. CDR3 size: 15 residues. The germline gives CDR1 SGHRS, CDR2 YFSETQ. With 4 bases clipped from V and 8 bases from J, the junction kept 7 bases outside the gene matches. The DNA of the CDR3 is TGCGCCAGCAGCAAGCCGGGACAGGGGGCCGATGAGCAGTTCTTC. Residues: CASSKPGQGADEQFF.

For the CDR3, the DNA is TGTGCCAGCAGCGTAGACCCGCGGGGAGTCACAGATACGCAGTATTTT. Translating it yields CASSVDPRGVTDTQYF. The chain recombines TRBV9 with TRBJ2-3; maybe TRBD2 (6 bases). The CDR3 contains 16 residues. V lost 0 bases, J lost 2 bases, and 13 bases lay in between. Per the germline V gene, CDR1 is SGDLS and CDR2 is YYNGEE.

This chain connects TRBV30 to TRBJ1-5, with D tentatively TRBD1 (6 bases). This CDR3 region has 14 residues. Per the germline V gene, CDR1 is GTSNPN and CDR2 is SVGIG (reference sequence). V lost 1 base and J 4 bases, leaving 11 bases between the germline ends. The CDR3 is CAWSAVQGNQPQHF. CDR3 sequence (DNA): TGTGCCTGGAGTGCAGTACAGGGAAATCAGCCCCAGCATTTT.

The V gene is TRBV18, the J gene TRBJ1-5; 7 positions agree with TRBD1. This CDR3 contains 13 residues. The J segment lost 9 bases and the V segment lost 2 bases, leaving 4 bases of the junction unmatched. Germline V gene sequence: CDR1 KGHSH, CDR2 LQKENI. The CDR3 loop reads CASSPATGPPQHF. The CDR3 DNA follows: TGTGCCAGCTCACCAGCGACAGGGCCGCCCCAGCATTTT.

The chain carries TRBV6-6 and TRBJ2-3; D may be TRBD2 (6 bases). The CDR3 is made up of 15 amino acids. Germline values: CDR1 MNHNY, CDR2 SVGAGI (reference sequence). V shed 5 bases and J shed 1 base, with 13 bases lying between them. CDR3 amino acids: CASSGSGRGTDTQYF. In DNA form, the CDR3 reads TGTGCCAGCAGTGGATCCGGGAGAGGCACAGATACGCAGTATTTT.

The V call is TRBV6-6, the J call TRBJ1-1, with TRBD1 matching 7 bases. V shed 5 bases, J shed 0 bases, and the junction held 3 bases outside the gene matches. CDR3 length equals 14 residues. Germline V gene lookup returns CDR1 MNHNY and CDR2 SVGAGI (reference sequence). CDR3 loop: CASSPRGVNTEAFF. The CDR3 nucleotides read TGTGCCAGCAGTCCCAGGGGGGTGAACACTGAAGCTTTCTTT.

The rearrangement links TRBV6-4 to TRBJ2-4; D unclear. Germline values: CDR1 MRHNA, CDR2 SNTAGT. The V gene lost 0 bases and the J gene lost 15 bases, with 12 bases spanning the gap. The CDR3 spans 12 residues. Here the CDR3 reads CASSDSVRWLYF. DNA of the CDR3: TGTGCCAGCAGTGACTCTGTCCGGTGGCTGTACTTC.

Only one count was recorded for this clone. V and J are TRBV6-1 and TRBJ1-2, with D uncertain. Germline values: CDR1 MNHNS, CDR2 SASEGT. This CDR3 comprises 15 residues. Trimming shortened V by 2 bases and J by 6 bases, and 16 bases separated the two germline ends. In DNA, the CDR3 is TGTGCCAGCAGTGAACTTCGTGCGGCTTCAGATGGCTACACCTTC. This encodes CASSELRAASDGYTF.

As concerns this clone: This specimen includes other DNA sequences encoding the same CDR3. The V and J genes are TRBV10-3 and TRBJ1-1; D not certain. Germline lookup yields CDR1 ENHRY and CDR2 SYGVKD. This CDR3 comprises 14 residues. Trimming shortened V by 0 bases and J by 0 bases, and 5 bases separated the two germline ends. CDR3 bases: TGTGCCATCAGTGAGTCGGTTATGAACACTGAAGCTTTCTTT. Amino acid sequence: CAISESVMNTEAFF.